This T cell receptor (beta chain) was obtained from a study of CD8 T cells in ankylosing spondylitis. General study points: The study identified a TCR beta motif of about eight highly homologous variants that appeared characteristic of ankylosing spondylitis blood. Researchers report that disease-linked clones proved CD8+ and relatively rare in peripheral blood.

Worth noting for this clonotype: Its target is not known.

Trimming cost V 10 bases and J 0 bases, with 17 bases left between them. Germline lookup yields CDR1 MGHDK and CDR2 SYGVNS. The CDR3 sequence is 15 residues long. For TCR beta, libraries came from quantitative 5'-RACE with molecular barcodes. TCRdb re-derived calls from the 5' RACE reads in MiXCR, one entry per CDR3 protein. The sample comprises about 90,000 distinct CDR3 sequences, approximately 30% of which are singletons, and approximately 59% rests with the top ten. The sample was blood, either unsorted or a sorted T cell fraction (not recorded which). The rearrangement uses TRBV25-1 and TRBJ2-3, with D perhaps matching TRBD2 (6 bases). The sequence derives from a male donor with ankylosing spondylitis or in good health (not recorded which). CDR3 sequence: CATSEGGTSTDTQYF. Here the CDR3 DNA reads TGTGCCACCTCGGAGGGCGGGACTAGCACAGATACGCAGTATTTT.